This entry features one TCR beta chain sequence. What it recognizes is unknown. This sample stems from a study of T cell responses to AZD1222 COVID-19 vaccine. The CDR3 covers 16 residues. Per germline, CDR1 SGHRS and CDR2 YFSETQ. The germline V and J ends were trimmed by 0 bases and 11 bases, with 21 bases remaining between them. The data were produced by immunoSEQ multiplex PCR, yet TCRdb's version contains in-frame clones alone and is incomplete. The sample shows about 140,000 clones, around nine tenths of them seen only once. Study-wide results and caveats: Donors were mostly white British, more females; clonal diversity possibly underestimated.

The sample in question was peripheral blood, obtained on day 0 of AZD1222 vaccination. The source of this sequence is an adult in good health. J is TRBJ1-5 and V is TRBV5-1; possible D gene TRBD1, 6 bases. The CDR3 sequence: CASSLGAGAPKAAQHF. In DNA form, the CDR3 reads TGCGCCAGCAGCTTGGGGGCAGGGGCCCCGAAGGCGGCCCAGCATTTT.